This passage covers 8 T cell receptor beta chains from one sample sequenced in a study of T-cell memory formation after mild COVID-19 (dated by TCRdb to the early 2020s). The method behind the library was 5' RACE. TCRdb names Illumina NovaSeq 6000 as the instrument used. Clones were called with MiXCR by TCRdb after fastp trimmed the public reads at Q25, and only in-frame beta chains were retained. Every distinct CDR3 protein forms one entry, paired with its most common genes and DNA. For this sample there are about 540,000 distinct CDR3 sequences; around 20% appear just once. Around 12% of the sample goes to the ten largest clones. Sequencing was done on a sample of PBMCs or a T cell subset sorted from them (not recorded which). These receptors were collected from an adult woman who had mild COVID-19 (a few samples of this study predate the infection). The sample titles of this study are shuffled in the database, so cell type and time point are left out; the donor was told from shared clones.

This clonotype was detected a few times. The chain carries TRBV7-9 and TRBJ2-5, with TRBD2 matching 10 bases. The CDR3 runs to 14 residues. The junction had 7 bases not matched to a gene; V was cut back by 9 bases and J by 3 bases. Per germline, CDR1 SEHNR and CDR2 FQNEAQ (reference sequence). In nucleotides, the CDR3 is TGTGCCAGTAGACTAGCGGGTACCAAAGAGACCCAGTACTTC. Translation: CASRLAGTKETQYF.

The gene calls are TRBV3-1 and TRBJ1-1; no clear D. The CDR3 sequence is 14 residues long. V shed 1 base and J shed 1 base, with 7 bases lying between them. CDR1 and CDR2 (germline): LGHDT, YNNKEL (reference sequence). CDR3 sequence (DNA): TGTGCCAGCAGCCAAGTGAATGAGAACACTGAAGCTTTCTTT. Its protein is CASSQVNENTEAFF.

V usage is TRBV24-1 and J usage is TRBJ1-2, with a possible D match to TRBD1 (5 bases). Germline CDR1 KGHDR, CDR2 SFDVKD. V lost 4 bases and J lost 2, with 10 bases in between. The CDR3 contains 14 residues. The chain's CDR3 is CATSDIGDNYGYTF. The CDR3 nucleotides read TGTGCCACCAGTGACATAGGGGACAACTATGGCTACACCTTC.

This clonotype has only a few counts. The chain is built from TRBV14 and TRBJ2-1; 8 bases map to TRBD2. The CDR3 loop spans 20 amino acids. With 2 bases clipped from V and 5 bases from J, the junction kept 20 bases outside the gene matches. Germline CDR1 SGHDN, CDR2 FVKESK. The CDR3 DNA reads TGTGCCAGCAGCCAAATAAGGCTGGGGGTAGCGGGGATGAATAACAATGAGCAGTTCTTC. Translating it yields CASSQIRLGVAGMNNNEQFF.

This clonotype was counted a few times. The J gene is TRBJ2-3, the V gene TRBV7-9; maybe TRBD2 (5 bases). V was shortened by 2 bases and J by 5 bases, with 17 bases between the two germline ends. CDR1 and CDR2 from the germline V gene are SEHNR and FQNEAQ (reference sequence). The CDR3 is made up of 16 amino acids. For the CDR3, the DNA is TGTGCCAGCAGCTTAAATAGGCTAGCAGGAGGAGATACGCAGTATTTT. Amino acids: CASSLNRLAGGDTQYF.

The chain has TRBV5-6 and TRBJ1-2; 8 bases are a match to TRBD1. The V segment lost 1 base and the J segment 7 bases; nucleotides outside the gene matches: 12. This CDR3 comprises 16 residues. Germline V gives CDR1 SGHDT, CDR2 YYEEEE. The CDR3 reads CASSLSGQGWNGGYTF. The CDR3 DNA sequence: TGTGCCAGCAGCTTGTCTGGACAGGGTTGGAATGGTGGCTACACCTTC.

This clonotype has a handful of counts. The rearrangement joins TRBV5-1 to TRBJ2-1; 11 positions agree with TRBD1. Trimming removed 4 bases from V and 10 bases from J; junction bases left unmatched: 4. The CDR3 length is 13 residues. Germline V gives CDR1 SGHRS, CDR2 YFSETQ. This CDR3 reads CASSQRTGGEQFF. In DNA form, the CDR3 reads TGCGCCAGCAGCCAAAGGACAGGGGGCGAGCAGTTCTTC.

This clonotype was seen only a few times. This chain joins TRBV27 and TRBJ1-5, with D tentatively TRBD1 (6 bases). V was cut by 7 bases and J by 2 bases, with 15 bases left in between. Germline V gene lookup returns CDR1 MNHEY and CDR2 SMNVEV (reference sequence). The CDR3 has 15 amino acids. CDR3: CASNKWGAGNQPQHF. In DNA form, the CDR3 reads TGTGCCAGCAACAAATGGGGGGCGGGCAATCAGCCCCAGCATTTT.